This section outlines one TCR beta chain sequence together with its context. Many counts were recorded for this clonotype. It has no known antigen specificity. Per-base quality was not reported, and no clone a single base away is much larger than it. Libraries were built with 5' RACE. These reads were obtained on a NextSeq 500. To correct for sequencing error and PCR bias, the TCR library protocol tagged individual cDNA molecules with unique molecular identifiers. TCR alpha and beta chains were both sequenced, and the abundances of alpha and beta sequences in each sample were closely correlated with each other. In the original analysis: V gene, J gene and CDR3 annotation of TCR sequences was performed with Decombinator V4. TCRs were defined as expanded if a significant change between any two time points was detected under a Poisson model with p below 0.0001. Abundances of TCRs were expressed as counts per million after normalisation to the total number of TCRs sequenced in each sample. MAIT TCRs were defined by TRAV1-2 paired with TRAJ12, TRAJ20 or TRAJ33, and iNKT TCRs by TRAV10 paired with TRAJ18. A search of VDJdb, accessed on 1 November 2021, was run for TCRs annotated to CMV, EBV and SARS-CoV-2, with TCRs annotated for multiple antigens excluded. TCRdb ran its own pipeline on the public reads, namely fastp trimming at Q25 and MiXCR clone calling, and kept in-frame beta chains. Rows are unified per CDR3 protein, each entry keeping the most common DNA and genes. V and J calls and clone size were set by TCRdb, not the authors. The sample table shows about 56,000 distinct CDR3 sequences, and less than 15% are seen once. The ten biggest clones cover 4.1% of the sample.

The data originate from a study of early T cells in non-severe SARS-CoV-2 infection (dated by TCRdb to about 2021). Regarding the research as a whole: Because TCR sequencing was done on bulk RNA from unsorted whole blood, the alpha and beta chains could not be paired.

From cysteine to phenylalanine, the CDR3 is 10 amino acids long. Solely the CDR3 DNA is kept, with 30 bases framed from the first base. The germline V gene specifies SGHTS as CDR1 and YDEGEE as CDR2. V is clipped by 4 bases and J by 7 bases, and the sequence between their germline boundaries is 5 bases long. General findings and caveats noted by the study authors: Matching against VDJdb was skewed toward anti-spike CD8 responses, likely underestimated virus-specific expansions, and missed private and CD4 specificities.

A case-control design nested within a healthcare worker cohort in London, UK, was used, with weekly nasopharyngeal swab PCR tests and blood sampling performed. Healthcare workers were enrolled in the week of the UK lockdown, from 23 to 31 March 2020, and were followed every week for up to roughly 16 weeks. The rearranged segments are TRBV5-8 and TRBJ2-5; no D gene can be assigned with confidence. This receptor was identified in an adult who was a healthcare worker with PCR-confirmed SARS-CoV-2 infection or an uninfected control (not recorded which). The specimen comprised whole blood, sampled at baseline. CDR3 loop: CASSLLTQYF. The DNA is TGTGCCAGCAGCCTACTGACCCAGTACTTC.